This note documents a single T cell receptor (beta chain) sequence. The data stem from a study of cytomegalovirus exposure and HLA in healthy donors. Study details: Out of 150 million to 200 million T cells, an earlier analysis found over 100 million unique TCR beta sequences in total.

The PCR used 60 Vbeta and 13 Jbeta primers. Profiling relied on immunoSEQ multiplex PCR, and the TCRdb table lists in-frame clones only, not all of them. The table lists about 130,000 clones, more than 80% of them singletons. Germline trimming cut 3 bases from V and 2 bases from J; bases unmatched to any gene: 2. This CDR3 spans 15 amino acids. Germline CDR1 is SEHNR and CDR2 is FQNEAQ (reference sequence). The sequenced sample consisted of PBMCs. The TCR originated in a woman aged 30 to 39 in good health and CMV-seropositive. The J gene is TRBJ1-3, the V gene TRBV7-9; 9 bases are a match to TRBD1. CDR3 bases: TGTGCCAGCAGCTTGACAGGGGGGGCTGGAAACACCATATATTTT. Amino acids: CASSLTGGAGNTIYF.